Listed below are T cell receptor beta chains from one sample, sequenced in a study of PD-L1 blockade in urothelial cancer. Assay: immunoSEQ multiplex PCR; the TCRdb copy retains only in-frame clones and omits some. This sample has 45,000 to 65,000 clones, with 85% found just once. Specimen: PBMCs, collected around atezolizumab (anti-PD-L1) treatment. These receptor sequences come from a man between 65 and 79 years old with urothelial cancer. Each CDR3 is given with its conserved first and last residue. Each record gives: V gene, CDR3 protein.

>TRBV23-1
CASRGRTAQETQYF
>TRBV9
CASSVGLAPLGEQYF
>TRBV6-1
CASSEGGVYNEQFF
>TRBV5-1
CASSLTGGRMVQETQYF
>TRBV9
CASSVAGQGYEQYF
>TRBV5-1
CASSLAQGSGSEAFF
>TRBV29-1
CSVSGTGKRYEQYF
>TRBV5-6
CASSLIAGAMNTEAFF
>TRBV7-6
CASSLAVDGELFF
>TRBV5-1
CASSLDGQPNYGYTF
>TRBV9
CASSPGLAGVTGELFF
>TRBV28
CASSPDRVATNEKLFF
>TRBV4-1
CASHLSGARGAAGELFF
>TRBV9
CASSVVSHSNEQFF
>TRBV28
CASSFQAGTGGWNYGYTF
>TRBV5-5
CASSQGVTQYF
>TRBV7-6
CASSLGIAGSEQYF
>TRBV5-1
CASSFQGTNEKLFF
>TRBV28
CASTRVGPYGYTF
>TRBV6-1
CASSPTQGTEQYF
>TRBV7-9
CASSSAGTSGSDEQFF
>TRBV9
CASSVKGLASRNEQYF
>TRBV6-1
CASSGGTGRAYEQYF
>TRBV2
CASKRDSSNQPQHF
>TRBV19
CASSPGQANYGYTF